Listed below are T cell receptor beta chains from one sample, sequenced in a study of cytomegalovirus exposure and HLA in healthy donors. Data came from immunoSEQ multiplex PCR; TCRdb stores just in-frame clones and leaves some out. The repertoire includes about 150,000 clones, about 83% of them detected once, and under 6.5% sits in the top ten. Material for sequencing was PBMCs. The receptors shown here come from a woman aged 25 to 39 in good health and CMV-seronegative. CDR3s include the opening cysteine and the closing phenylalanine or tryptophan. The D gene is left open where the match is weak. A clone size is listed for some rows: how often the clone was seen (once, few, many), or a class if it is expanded.

abundance	v_gene	j_gene	d_gene	CDR3aa	CDR3nt
.	TRBV7-2	TRBJ2-3	.	CASSWRWDTQYF	TGTGCCAGCAGCTGGAGGTGGGATACGCAGTATTTT
.	TRBV7-8	TRBJ2-3	TRBD1	CASTMTGFDTQYF	TGTGCCAGCACCATGACAGGGTTCGATACGCAGTATTTT
.	TRBV12-5	TRBJ2-3	TRBD2	CASGLPSGTQYF	TGTGCTAGTGGTTTGCCTAGCGGTACGCAGTATTTT
.	TRBV4-1	TRBJ2-2	.	CASSQGSLSIGTGELFF	TGCGCCAGCAGCCAAGGGTCCCTTAGTATTGGCACCGGGGAGCTGTTTTTT
.	TRBV6-4	TRBJ2-5	.	CASSDGGRAVGETQYF	TGTGCCAGCAGTGATGGCGGGCGAGCGGTGGGGGAGACCCAGTACTTC
once	TRBV7-2	TRBJ2-3	.	CASSPTGISTDTQYF	TGTGCCAGCAGCCCGACAGGCATTAGCACAGATACGCAGTATTTT
.	TRBV6-1	TRBJ2-1	TRBD2	CASSEASLAGGGNEQFF	TGTGCCAGCAGTGAAGCGTCGTTGGCGGGAGGTGGCAATGAGCAGTTCTTC
.	TRBV7-9	TRBJ2-7	.	CSSSQVSGPPGLEQYF	TGTTCCAGCAGCCAAGTTTCCGGGCCCCCGGGACTCGAGCAGTACTTC
.	TRBV30	TRBJ2-1	TRBD1	CAWSRDSSSYNEQFF	TGTGCCTGGAGCCGGGACAGCAGCTCCTACAATGAGCAGTTCTTC
.	TRBV5-1	TRBJ2-3	.	CASSPTTAAMQDTQYF	TGCGCCAGCAGCCCCACCACGGCGGCCATGCAAGATACGCAGTATTTT
.	TRBV7-2	TRBJ1-1	.	CASSAQGTMNTEAFF	TGTGCCAGCAGCGCCCAGGGTACCATGAACACTGAAGCTTTCTTT
.	TRBV10-3	TRBJ2-6	.	CAISVQWGANVLTF	TGTGCCATCAGCGTACAGTGGGGGGCCAACGTCCTGACTTTC
.	TRBV27	TRBJ2-2	TRBD2	CASSLYGGARIGELFF	TGTGCCAGCAGTTTATACGGGGGGGCGAGGATCGGGGAGCTGTTTTTT
.	TRBV30	TRBJ1-2	.	CAWSVPGRTLYGYTF	TGTGCCTGGAGTGTCCCAGGCCGAACTTTGTATGGCTACACCTTC
.	TRBV30	TRBJ1-2	.	CAWSVYPGEQGYTF	TGTGCCTGGAGTGTATATCCAGGGGAACAGGGCTACACCTTC
.	TRBV29-1	TRBJ2-7	.	CSVEIARGSSYEQYF	TGCAGCGTTGAAATCGCCAGGGGAAGCTCCTACGAGCAGTACTTC